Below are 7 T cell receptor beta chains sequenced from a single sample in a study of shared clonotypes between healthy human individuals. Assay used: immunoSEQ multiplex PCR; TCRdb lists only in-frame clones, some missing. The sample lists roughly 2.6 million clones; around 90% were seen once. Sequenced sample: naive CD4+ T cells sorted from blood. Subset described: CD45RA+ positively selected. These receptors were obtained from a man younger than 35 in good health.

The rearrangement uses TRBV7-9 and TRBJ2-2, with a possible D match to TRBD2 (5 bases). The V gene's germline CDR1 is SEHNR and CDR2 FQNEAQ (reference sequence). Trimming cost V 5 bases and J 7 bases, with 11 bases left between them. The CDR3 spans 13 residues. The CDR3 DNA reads TGTGCCAGCAGCCTCCGGGGTATCGGGGAGCTGTTTTTT. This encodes CASSLRGIGELFF.

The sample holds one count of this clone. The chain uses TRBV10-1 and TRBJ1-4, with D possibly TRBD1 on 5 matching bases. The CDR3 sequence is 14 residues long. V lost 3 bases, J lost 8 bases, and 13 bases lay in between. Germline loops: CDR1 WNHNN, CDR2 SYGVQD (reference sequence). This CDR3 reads CASSDGTAREKLFF. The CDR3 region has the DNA TGCGCCAGCAGTGACGGGACGGCCCGGGAAAAACTGTTTTTT.

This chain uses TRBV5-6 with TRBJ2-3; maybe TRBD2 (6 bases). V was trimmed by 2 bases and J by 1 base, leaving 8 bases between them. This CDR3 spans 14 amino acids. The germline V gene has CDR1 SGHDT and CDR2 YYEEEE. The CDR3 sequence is CASSLWGGTDTQYF. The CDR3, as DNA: TGTGCCAGCAGCTTATGGGGGGGCACAGATACGCAGTATTTT.

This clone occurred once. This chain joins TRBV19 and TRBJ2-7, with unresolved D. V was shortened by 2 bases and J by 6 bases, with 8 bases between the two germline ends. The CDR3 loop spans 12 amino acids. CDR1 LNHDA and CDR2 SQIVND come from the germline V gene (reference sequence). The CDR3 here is CASSIPLVEQYF. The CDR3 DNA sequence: TGTGCCAGTAGTATACCACTGGTCGAGCAGTACTTC. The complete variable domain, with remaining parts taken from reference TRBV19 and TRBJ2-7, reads DGGITQSPKYLFRKEGQNVTLSCEQNLNHDAMYWYRQDPGQGLRLIYYSQIVNDFQKGDIAEGYSVSREKKESFPLTVTSAQKNPTAFYLCASSIPLVEQYFGPGTRLTVT.

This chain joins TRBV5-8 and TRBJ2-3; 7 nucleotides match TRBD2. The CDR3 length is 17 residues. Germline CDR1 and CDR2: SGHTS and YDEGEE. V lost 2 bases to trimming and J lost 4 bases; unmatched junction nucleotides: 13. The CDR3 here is CASSLVPGLTRPDTQYF. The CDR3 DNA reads TGTGCCAGCAGCTTAGTCCCGGGACTAACCAGGCCAGATACGCAGTATTTT.

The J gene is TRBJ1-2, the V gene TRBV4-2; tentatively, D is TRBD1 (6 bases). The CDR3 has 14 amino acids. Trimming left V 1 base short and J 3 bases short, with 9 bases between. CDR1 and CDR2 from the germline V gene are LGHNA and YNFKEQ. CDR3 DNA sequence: TGTGCCAGCAGCCAAGTGAGACAGGACTATGGCTACACCTTC. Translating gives CASSQVRQDYGYTF.

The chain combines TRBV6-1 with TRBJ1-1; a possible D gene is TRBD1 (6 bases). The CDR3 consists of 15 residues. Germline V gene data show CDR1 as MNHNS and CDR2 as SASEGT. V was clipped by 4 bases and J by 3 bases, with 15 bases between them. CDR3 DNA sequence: TGTGCCAGCAGTGTACACAGGGTGGAGGACACTGAAGCTTTCTTT. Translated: CASSVHRVEDTEAFF.